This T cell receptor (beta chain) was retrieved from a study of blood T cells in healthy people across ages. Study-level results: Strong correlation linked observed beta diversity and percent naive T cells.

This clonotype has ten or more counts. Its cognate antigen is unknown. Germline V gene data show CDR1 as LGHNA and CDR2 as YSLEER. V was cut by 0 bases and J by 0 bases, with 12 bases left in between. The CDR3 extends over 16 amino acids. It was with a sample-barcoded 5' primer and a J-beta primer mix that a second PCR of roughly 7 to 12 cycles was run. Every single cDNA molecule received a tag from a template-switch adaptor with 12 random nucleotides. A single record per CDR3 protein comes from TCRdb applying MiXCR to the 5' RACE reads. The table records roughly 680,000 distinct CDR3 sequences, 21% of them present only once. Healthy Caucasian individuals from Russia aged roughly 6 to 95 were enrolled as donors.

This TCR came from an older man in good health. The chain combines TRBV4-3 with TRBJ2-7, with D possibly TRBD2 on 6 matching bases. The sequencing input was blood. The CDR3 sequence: CASSQDGGSSSYEQYF. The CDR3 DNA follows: TGCGCCAGCAGCCAAGATGGGGGGTCGAGCTCCTACGAGCAGTACTTC.